Below are 8 T cell receptor beta chains sequenced from a single sample in a study of T cells in Graves' hyperthyroidism and ophthalmopathy. RNA transcripts served as the template for amplifying TCR beta CDR3 regions. HTBI primers drove first-round RT-PCR of the TCR CDR3. Each CDR3 protein is one row after TCRdb ran MiXCR on the multiplex PCR reads. The sample includes more than 500,000 distinct CDR3 sequences, less than 15% of them seen just once. The material sequenced was blood. These receptors all stem from a woman aged 40 to 50 with Graves' hyperthyroidism.

This clonotype was seen repeatedly, ten times or more. This sequence joins TRBV28 and TRBJ2-2, with TRBD2 matching 7 bases. Germline V gene data show CDR1 as MDHEN and CDR2 as SYDVKM. V shed 2 bases and J 0 bases; nucleotides not matched to a gene: 3. The CDR3 spans 16 residues. The CDR3 coding sequence is TGTGCCAGCAGTTTAAGGGGACTATCGAACACCGGGGAGCTGTTTTTT. Protein product: CASSLRGLSNTGELFF.

This clonotype was counted at least ten times. The chain is built from TRBV20-1 and TRBJ2-7; D remains ambiguous. Germline assignment: CDR1 DFQATT and CDR2 SNEGSKA (reference sequence). Trimming cost V 0 bases and J 0 bases, with 9 bases left between them. The CDR3 loop spans 14 amino acids. CDR3 nucleotides: TGCAGTGCTAGAGAAGTTCAGAGCTCCTACGAGCAGTACTTC. Protein: CSAREVQSSYEQYF.

The rearrangement uses TRBV5-4 and TRBJ1-4; a weak D match, TRBD1 (6 bases). V shed 0 bases and J shed 5 bases, with 20 bases lying between them. The CDR3 is 18 amino acids. Germline CDR1 SGHNT, CDR2 YYREEE (reference sequence). The CDR3 is CASSLATGRLAENEKLFF. The CDR3 nucleotides are TGTGCCAGCAGCTTGGCAACAGGGAGACTAGCCGAAAATGAAAAACTGTTTTTT.

This chain links TRBV29-1 with TRBJ2-3; perhaps TRBD2 as D (6 bases). CDR3 length: 13 residues. From germline, CDR1 is SQVTM and CDR2 ANQGSEA. V lost 3 bases and J lost 4, with 11 bases in between. CDR3 residues: CSVDETRADTQYF. As DNA, the CDR3 is TGCAGCGTTGATGAGACTAGGGCAGATACGCAGTATTTT.

The rearrangement uses TRBV19 and TRBJ2-5; D tentatively reads TRBD1 or TRBD2 (5 bases each). The germline gives CDR1 LNHDA, CDR2 SQIVND (reference sequence). The CDR3 contains 15 residues. V shed 4 bases and J shed 1 base, with 13 bases lying between them. CDR3 region: CASSTERGLQETQYF. The CDR3, as DNA: TGTGCCAGTAGTACCGAACGGGGCCTCCAAGAGACCCAGTACTTC.

The chain joins TRBV20-1 to TRBJ1-5, with 8 positions matching TRBD1. The CDR3 loop spans 15 amino acids. The junction had 8 bases not matched to a gene; V was cut back by 3 bases and J by 4 bases. Germline V gene data show CDR1 as DFQATT and CDR2 as SNEGSKA (reference sequence). CDR3 coding DNA: TGCAGTGCTAGTAGTAGGACAGGGCCAAATCAGCCCCAGCATTTT. This translates into CSASSRTGPNQPQHF.

This clonotype showed up many times. This sequence joins TRBV10-3 and TRBJ1-1; 9 bases match TRBD1. This CDR3 region has 14 residues. V lost 4 bases, J lost 7 bases, and 7 bases stayed unmatched. Germline V lookup: CDR1 ENHRY, CDR2 SYGVKD. DNA for the CDR3: TGTGCCATCAGTGGGACGGGACAGGGAGGTGAAGCTTTCTTT. Its translation: CAISGTGQGGEAFF.

The chain combines TRBV27 with TRBJ2-6; 7 nucleotides line up with TRBD1. The CDR3 is 19 residues long. In germline, CDR1 is MNHEY, CDR2 SMNVEV (reference sequence). V gave up 8 bases and J gave up 0 bases; unmatched junction bases: 16. The CDR3 DNA reads TGTGCCAGCGGAGTTTTGGGTGGGGGACAGTACTCTGGGGCCAACGTCCTGACTTTC. It is translated as CASGVLGGGQYSGANVLTF.